The rows below give T cell receptor beta chains drawn from one sample of a study of long-term antiretroviral therapy in people with HIV. The protocol was immunoSEQ multiplex PCR, while the TCRdb copy is restricted to in-frame clones and leaves out a portion. This table has about 26,000 clones, approximately 80% appearing once. The source material was unsorted PBMCs, sampled 1.1 years before starting antiretroviral therapy. These receptors came from a woman between 25 and 40 years old with HIV. CDR3s include the opening cysteine and the closing phenylalanine or tryptophan. A D gene is named only where the DNA matches it firmly. Clone size, where shown, is once, few, many, or a class for clones that have expanded.

TRBV5-5	TRBJ2-7	-	-	TGTGCCAGCAGCTTGGAGTACGAGCAGTACTTC	CASSLEYEQYF
TRBV19	TRBJ1-4	-	TRBD1	TGTGCCAGTAGTAACGGACAGGGCGGTGAAAAACTGTTTTTT	CASSNGQGGEKLFF
TRBV12-5	TRBJ1-1	-	-	TGTGCTAGTGGTCTCGGGGGGAACACTGAAGCTTTCTTT	CASGLGGNTEAFF
TRBV30	TRBJ2-7	-	-	TGTGCCCGGTCGGCCCCCGTCCCCCCCTACGAGCAGTACTTC	CARSAPVPPYEQYF
TRBV13	TRBJ2-3	-	-	TGTGCCAGCAGCCCCGGCCCGGGGAGCACAGATACGCAGTATTTT	CASSPGPGSTDTQYF
TRBV27	TRBJ1-5	few	-	TGTGCCAGCAGTTATTTCGGCGGGGGCGGCAATCAGCCCCAGCATTTT	CASSYFGGGGNQPQHF
TRBV11-2	TRBJ1-1	-	-	TGTGCCAGCAGCTTAGTACCCGGCACTGAAGCTTTCTTT	CASSLVPGTEAFF
TRBV30	TRBJ2-6	-	-	TGTGCCTGGACCTATCTAGGGGCTGGGGCCAACGTCCTGACTTTC	CAWTYLGAGANVLTF
TRBV6-6	TRBJ1-5	once	-	TGTGCCAGCAGTCCCCGGGACCTTGAACCCCAGCATTTT	CASSPRDLEPQHF
TRBV19	TRBJ2-3	-	-	TGTGCCAGTAAGAGGACGGCTGGGACAGATACGCAGTATTTT	CASKRTAGTDTQYF
TRBV14	TRBJ1-3	-	-	TGTGCCAGCAGCCACGGAAACACCATATATTTT	CASSHGNTIYF
TRBV4-1	TRBJ2-1	-	-	TGCGCCAGCAGCCAACCCACAGGGATCCCCTACAATGAGCAGTTCTTC	CASSQPTGIPYNEQFF
TRBV2	TRBJ1-5	few	-	TGTGCCAGCAGTGAAACGCTCAATCAGCCCCAGCATTTT	CASSETLNQPQHF
TRBV4-1	TRBJ1-6	-	-	TGCGCCAGCAGCCAACTGGACTCACCCCTCCACTTT	CASSQLDSPLHF
TRBV19	TRBJ2-2	-	TRBD1	TGTGCCAGTAGTCGGACAGGATTGAGCGGGGAGCTGTTTTTT	CASSRTGLSGELFF
TRBV6-4	TRBJ2-7	-	TRBD2	TGTGCCAGCAGTGGTGGTAGCGGGGCCTACGAGCAGTACTTC	CASSGGSGAYEQYF
TRBV27	TRBJ2-5	-	-	TGTGCCAGCAGCTTACTCCGGACCGCGAACGAGCAAGAGACCCAGTACTTC	CASSLLRTANEQETQYF
TRBV13	TRBJ1-1	-	-	TGTGCCAGCAGCTTTCAACTGGGACGAGAGACTGAAGCTTTCTTT	CASSFQLGRETEAFF
TRBV11-2	TRBJ2-3	-	-	TGTGCCAGCAGCCTCAGCCAGGGAGGCACAGATACGCAGTATTTT	CASSLSQGGTDTQYF
TRBV6-1	TRBJ2-6	-	TRBD2	TGTGCCAGCAGTGAGGGGGGGTCTGGGGCCAACGTCCTGACTTTC	CASSEGGSGANVLTF
TRBV25-1	TRBJ1-4	few	TRBD1	TGTGCCAGCAGATCACAGGGGTTAAACGAAAAACTGTTTTTT	CASRSQGLNEKLFF
TRBV19	TRBJ2-3	once	TRBD2	TGTGCCAGTAGTATTTGGGGGGATCGGACTAGCGGCCCAGATACGCAGTATTTT	CASSIWGDRTSGPDTQYF
TRBV7-3	TRBJ2-7	-	-	TGTGCCAGCAGCTCGACAGGAGACGAGCAGTACTTC	CASSSTGDEQYF
TRBV29-1	TRBJ2-2	-	TRBD2	TGCAGCGCCAGACTAGCGGATATTAACACCGGGGAGCTGTTTTTT	CSARLADINTGELFF
TRBV6-5	TRBJ2-1	-	-	TGTGCCAGCAGTTGGGGCCAGGGGCTCTACAATGAGCAGTTCTTC	CASSWGQGLYNEQFF
TRBV18	TRBJ1-2	-	-	TGTGCCAGCTCACCAGGGGGGCAGGGCTATGGCTACACCTTC	CASSPGGQGYGYTF
TRBV5-1	TRBJ1-2	-	-	TGCGCCAGCAGCTTGGTCCCAAACGGCTATGGCTACACCTTC	CASSLVPNGYGYTF
TRBV11-2	TRBJ1-5	-	-	TGTGCCAGCAGCTTTAATAGCAATCAGCCCCAGCATTTT	CASSFNSNQPQHF
TRBV29-1	TRBJ1-5	-	-	TGCAGCGTGCGGACGGGATTAAGCAATCAGCCCCAGCATTTT	CSVRTGLSNQPQHF
TRBV15	TRBJ1-1	few	-	TGTGCCACCCGGGAGAGCTTTGAAGCTTTCTTT	CATRESFEAFF
TRBV11-2	TRBJ1-6	-	TRBD1	TGTGCCAGCAGCCCCGGGACAGGGAGTAATTCACCCCTCCACTTT	CASSPGTGSNSPLHF
TRBV4-2	TRBJ1-2	once	-	TGTGCCAGCAGCCAAGACTTCCTGAATGCGAACTATGGCTACACCTTC	CASSQDFLNANYGYTF
TRBV19	TRBJ1-1	-	-	TGTGCCAGTACTCGACCAGACACGCGTCTGAACACTGAAGCTTTCTTT	CASTRPDTRLNTEAFF
TRBV6-5	TRBJ1-2	-	-	TGTGCCAGCAGTCCCGGTAGGGGGTATGGCTACACCTTC	CASSPGRGYGYTF
TRBV7-2	TRBJ1-5	-	TRBD1	TGTGCCAGCAGCGAACGAACCGGGACAGGGGTGCCCCAGCATTTT	CASSERTGTGVPQHF
TRBV7-9	TRBJ1-3	few	-	TGTGCCAGCAGAAGCCCAGGGGCAGAGAGCTCTGGAAACACCATATATTTT	CASRSPGAESSGNTIYF
TRBV11-3	TRBJ1-5	few	-	TGTGCCAGCAGCTTAGTCGGGAATCAGCCCCAGCATTTT	CASSLVGNQPQHF
TRBV7-9	TRBJ2-5	-	-	TGTGCCAGCAGCTACGTCGGGGAGACCCAGTACTTC	CASSYVGETQYF
TRBV10-3	TRBJ2-1	-	-	TGTGCCATCGAGAACAGGGACAATGAGCAGTTCTTC	CAIENRDNEQFF
TRBV19	TRBJ1-5	-	TRBD1	TGTGCCAGTAAACTACAGGGGGACAATCAGCCCCAGCATTTT	CASKLQGDNQPQHF
TRBV6-5	TRBJ1-1	-	-	TGTGCCAGCAGTCACGGAGGGGGGAGGAACACTGAAGCTTTCTTT	CASSHGGGRNTEAFF
TRBV11-2	TRBJ1-2	-	TRBD1	TGTGCCAGCAGCTCCTCCCGGGACAGCATATATGGCTACACCTTC	CASSSSRDSIYGYTF
TRBV6-1	TRBJ2-5	-	TRBD2	TGTGCCAGCAGTGCTAGCGGGGGGGCCAAAGAGACCCAGTACTTC	CASSASGGAKETQYF
TRBV5-5	TRBJ1-5	few	-	TGTGCCAGCAGCTGGGGGACCTCCTTGAATCAGCCCCAGCATTTT	CASSWGTSLNQPQHF
TRBV29-1	TRBJ1-3	-	-	TGCAGCGTTGACGGGGGTAAGGGGACTGGAAACACCATATATTTT	CSVDGGKGTGNTIYF
TRBV4-2	TRBJ2-3	-	TRBD2	TGTGCCAGCAGCCAAGACGGGACTAGCGGGGGTCCATCTAGCACAGATACGCAGTATTTT	CASSQDGTSGGPSSTDTQYF
TRBV11-2	TRBJ1-1	-	-	TGTGCCAGCAGCTTACGTTGGGGGGAAATGAACACTGAAGCTTTCTTT	CASSLRWGEMNTEAFF
TRBV27	TRBJ2-1	-	-	TGTGCCAGCGAGGCAGGGACTCACAATGAGCAGTTCTTC	CASEAGTHNEQFF
TRBV19	TRBJ2-2	-	TRBD1	TGTGCCAGTCAAAGGGGACAGGGCCATACTGGGGAGCTGTTTTTT	CASQRGQGHTGELFF
TRBV7-3	TRBJ1-6	few	-	TGTGCCAGCAGGTTATCCGGGAGCAGCTGGGATTCACCCCTCCACTTT	CASRLSGSSWDSPLHF
TRBV6-1	TRBJ1-4	once	-	TGTGCCAGCAAGGAAGGGGGGTGGGGAGAAAAACTGTTTTTT	CASKEGGWGEKLFF
TRBV4-1	TRBJ1-5	-	-	TGCGCCAGCAGCCAAGATCCCCGAAGCAGGCAGCCCCAGCATTTT	CASSQDPRSRQPQHF
TRBV19	TRBJ1-1	-	-	TGTGCCAGTAGTATAGAGGCAGGGACGAACACTGAAGCTTTCTTT	CASSIEAGTNTEAFF
TRBV19	TRBJ1-5	-	-	TGTGCCACATCCTTGGGGGGGTTCTACAATCAGCCCCAGCATTTT	CATSLGGFYNQPQHF
TRBV19	TRBJ2-1	-	TRBD2	TGTGCCAGTAGTATCTGGGGGGGACTTAATGAGCAGTTCTTC	CASSIWGGLNEQFF
TRBV2	TRBJ2-1	-	-	TGTGCCAGCAGCGTGGACCCGGGCCCAGGGCGTGAGCAGTTCTTC	CASSVDPGPGREQFF
TRBV2	TRBJ1-1	-	TRBD1	TGTGCCAGCAGTAGGGACAGGGGAGGGGGCACTGAAGCTTTCTTT	CASSRDRGGGTEAFF
TRBV11-2	TRBJ1-1	-	-	TGTGCCAGCAGCTTCAGAGGGTTCACTGAAGCTTTCTTT	CASSFRGFTEAFF